This entry is about one TCR beta chain. The antigen remains unidentified. This PCR relied on a set of 60 Vbeta primers and 13 Jbeta primers. Only in-frame clones appear in the TCRdb table, and some are missing; sequencing was by immunoSEQ multiplex PCR. The table lists about 67,000 clones, more than 80% of them singletons. The data belong to a study of cytomegalovirus exposure and HLA in healthy donors. Study-wide points: Around 160 TCR beta chains were listed as cytomegalovirus-associated.

The CDR3 loop spans 15 amino acids. V lost 8 bases and J 2 bases, leaving 17 bases between the germline ends. Germline CDR1 and CDR2: SNHLY and FYNNEI. The sequence came from a woman between 25 and 40 years old in good health and CMV-seropositive. This chain uses TRBV2 with TRBJ2-3, with a tentative D call TRBD1 (7 bases). What was sequenced was PBMCs. The CDR3 DNA follows: TGTGCCAGCCAACGGGGGACAGTTAACACAGATACGCAGTATTTT. Translating it yields CASQRGTVNTDTQYF.